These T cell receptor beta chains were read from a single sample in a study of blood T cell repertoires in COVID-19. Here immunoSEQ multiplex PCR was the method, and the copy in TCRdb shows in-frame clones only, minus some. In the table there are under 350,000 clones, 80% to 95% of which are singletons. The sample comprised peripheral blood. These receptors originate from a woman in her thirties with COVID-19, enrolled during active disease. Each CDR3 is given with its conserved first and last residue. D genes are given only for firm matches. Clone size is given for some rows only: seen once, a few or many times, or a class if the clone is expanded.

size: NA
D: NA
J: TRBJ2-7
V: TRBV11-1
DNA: TGTGCCAGCAGAGGATACACAGGAAGCTCCTACGAGCAGTACTTC
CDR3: CASRGYTGSSYEQYF

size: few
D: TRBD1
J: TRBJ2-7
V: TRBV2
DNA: TGTGCCAGCAGTTTAACGGGACAGACCTACGAGCAGTACTTC
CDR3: CASSLTGQTYEQYF

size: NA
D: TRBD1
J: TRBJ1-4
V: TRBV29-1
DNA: TGCAGCGTTGGGACAGGAGCAACTAATGAAAAACTGTTTTTT
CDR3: CSVGTGATNEKLFF

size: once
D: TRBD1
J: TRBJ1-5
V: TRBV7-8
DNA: TGTGCCAGCAGCCCCGACAGGGGAAGTAGGCAGCCCCAGCATTTT
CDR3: CASSPDRGSRQPQHF

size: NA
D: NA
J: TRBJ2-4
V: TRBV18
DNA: TGTGCCAGCTCACCAAACGAACAGGTCTACATTCAGTACTTC
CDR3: CASSPNEQVYIQYF

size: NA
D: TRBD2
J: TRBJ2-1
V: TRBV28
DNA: TGTGCCAGCAGTCCCCTAGCGGGAGGGCCGGGCTACAATGAGCAGTTCTTC
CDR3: CASSPLAGGPGYNEQFF

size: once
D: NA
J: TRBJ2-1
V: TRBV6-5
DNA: TGTGCCAGCAGTCCTCGGACGGGGTACAATGAGCAGTTCTTC
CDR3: CASSPRTGYNEQFF

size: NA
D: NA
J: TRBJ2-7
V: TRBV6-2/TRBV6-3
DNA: TGTGCCAGCAGTCCCCCCCGGTCTATCGCCTACGAGCAGTACTTC
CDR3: CASSPPRSIAYEQYF

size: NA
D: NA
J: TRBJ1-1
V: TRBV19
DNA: TGTGCCAGTAAAAGGGACTTAGGGAACACTGAAGCTTTCTTT
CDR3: CASKRDLGNTEAFF

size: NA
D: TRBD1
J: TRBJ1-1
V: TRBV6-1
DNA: TGTGCCAGCAGTGTTACGACGTCGACAGGGAAGAACACTGAAGCTTTCTTT
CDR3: CASSVTTSTGKNTEAFF

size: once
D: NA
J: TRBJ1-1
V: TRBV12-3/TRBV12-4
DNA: TGTGCCAGCACCTCAGGGTTCACTGAAGCTTTCTTT
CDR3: CASTSGFTEAFF

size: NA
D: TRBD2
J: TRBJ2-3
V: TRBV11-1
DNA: TGTGCCAGCACCCCCGGCGGGAGGGCCGCAGATACGCAGTATTTT
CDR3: CASTPGGRAADTQYF

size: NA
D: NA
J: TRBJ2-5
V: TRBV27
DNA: TGTGCCAGCAGTTTACGGGGACTGGAGGAGACCCAGTACTTC
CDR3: CASSLRGLEETQYF

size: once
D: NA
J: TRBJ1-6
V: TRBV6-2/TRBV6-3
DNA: TGTGCCAGCAGTTACGCTCGGGACTATAATTCACCCCTCCACTTT
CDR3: CASSYARDYNSPLHF

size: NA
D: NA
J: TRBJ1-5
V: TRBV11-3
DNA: TGTGCCAGCAGCGTAACAGGGACGAGGGTAAGTCAGCCCCAGCATTTT
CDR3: CASSVTGTRVSQPQHF

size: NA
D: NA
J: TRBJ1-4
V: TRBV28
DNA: TGTGCCAGCAGTTTAATGGAGGCTCAGGACGTATCTAATGAAAAACTGTTTTTT
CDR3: CASSLMEAQDVSNEKLFF

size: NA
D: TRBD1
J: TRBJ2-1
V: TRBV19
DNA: TGTGCCAGTAGTGGGTGGACAGGTCCTTACAATGAGCAGTTCTTC
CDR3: CASSGWTGPYNEQFF

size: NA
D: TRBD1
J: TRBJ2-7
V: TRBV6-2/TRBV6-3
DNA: TGTGCCAGCAGTTACGAGACAGGGTCCCACGAGCAGTACTTC
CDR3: CASSYETGSHEQYF

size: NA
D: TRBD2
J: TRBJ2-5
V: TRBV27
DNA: TGTGCCAGCAGTACCGGACTAGCGGGACTACAAGAGACCCAGTACTTC
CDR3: CASSTGLAGLQETQYF

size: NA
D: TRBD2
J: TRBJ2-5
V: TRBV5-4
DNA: TGTGCCAGCAGCAAGGGACTAGCGGGAGGGGAGACCCAGTACTTC
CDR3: CASSKGLAGGETQYF

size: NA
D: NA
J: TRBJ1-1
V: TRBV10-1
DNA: TGCGCCAGCAGTGAGTCGAGACTGTTGAACACTGAAGCTTTCTTT
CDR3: CASSESRLLNTEAFF

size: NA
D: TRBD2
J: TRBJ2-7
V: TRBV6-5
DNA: TGTGCCAGCAGCCCGGGACTACCCGAATACGAGCAGTACTTC
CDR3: CASSPGLPEYEQYF

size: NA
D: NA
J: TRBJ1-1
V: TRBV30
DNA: TGTGCCTGGAGTGTAAATCAACCGGTGAACACTGAAGCTTTCTTT
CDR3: CAWSVNQPVNTEAFF

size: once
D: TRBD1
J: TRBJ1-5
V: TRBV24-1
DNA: TGTGCCACCAGTGGACAGGGAGGAGCGGAGCCCCAGCATTTT
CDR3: CATSGQGGAEPQHF

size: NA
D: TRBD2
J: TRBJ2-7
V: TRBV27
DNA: TGTGCCAGCAGTTTCGGGGCGGGGGTCTACGAGCAGTACTTC
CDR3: CASSFGAGVYEQYF

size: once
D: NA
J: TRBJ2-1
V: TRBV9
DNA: TGTGCCAGCAGCGTCCAGTTGCGCGGCGATGAGCAGTTCTTC
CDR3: CASSVQLRGDEQFF

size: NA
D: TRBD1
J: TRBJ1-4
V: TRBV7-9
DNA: TGTGCCAGCAGCAGATCCGGGACAGCTAATGAAAAACTGTTTTTT
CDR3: CASSRSGTANEKLFF

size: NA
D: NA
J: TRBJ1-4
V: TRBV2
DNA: TGTGCCAGCAGTGAAGGTGCGGCTATTAATGAAAAACTGTTTTTT
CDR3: CASSEGAAINEKLFF

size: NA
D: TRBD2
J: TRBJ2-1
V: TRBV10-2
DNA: TGCGCCAGCAGGGGGACTAGCGGGGGGAATGAGCAGTTCTTC
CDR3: CASRGTSGGNEQFF

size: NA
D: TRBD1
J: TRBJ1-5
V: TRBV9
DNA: TGTGCCAGCAGCGTTTCAGGGGGCATACAGCCCCAGCATTTT
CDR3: CASSVSGGIQPQHF

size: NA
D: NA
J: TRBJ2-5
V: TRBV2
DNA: TGTGCCAGCAGCCTAGAGACCCAGTACTTC
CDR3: CASSLETQYF

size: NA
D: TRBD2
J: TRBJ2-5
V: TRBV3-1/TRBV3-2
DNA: TGTGCCAGCAGCCAAGAAACTAGCGGGAGGGAGACCCAGTACTTC
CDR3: CASSQETSGRETQYF

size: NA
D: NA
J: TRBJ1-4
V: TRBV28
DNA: TGTGCCAGCAGCCGAGGTAATGAAAAACTGTTTTTT
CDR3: CASSRGNEKLFF

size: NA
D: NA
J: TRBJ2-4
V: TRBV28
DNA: TGTGCCAGCAGTCCCCCCAGCGGAACCAAAAACATTCAGTACTTC
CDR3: CASSPPSGTKNIQYF

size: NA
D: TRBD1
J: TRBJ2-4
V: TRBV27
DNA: TGTGCCAGCAGTCCGGGACAGGGGAGGTACATTCAGTACTTC
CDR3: CASSPGQGRYIQYF

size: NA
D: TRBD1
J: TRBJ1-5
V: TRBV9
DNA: TGTGCCAGCAGCGTCACCGGGACAGAGGGCCAGCCCCAGCATTTT
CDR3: CASSVTGTEGQPQHF

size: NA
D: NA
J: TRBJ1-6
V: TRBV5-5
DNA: TGTGCCAGCAGCTTGGCCTATCGCAACAATTCACCCCTCCACTTT
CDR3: CASSLAYRNNSPLHF

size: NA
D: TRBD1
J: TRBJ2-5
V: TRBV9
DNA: TGTGCCAGCAGCCCAAGGACAGGGATGCAGACCCAGTACTTC
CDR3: CASSPRTGMQTQYF

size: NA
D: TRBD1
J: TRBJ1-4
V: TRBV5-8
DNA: TGTGCCAGCAGCTTGCAGGGGGCTAGCGAAAAACTGTTTTTT
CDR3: CASSLQGASEKLFF

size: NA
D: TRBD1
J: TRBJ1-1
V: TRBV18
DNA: TGTGCCAGCTCACCTCGACAGGGACCGAACACTGAAGCTTTCTTT
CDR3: CASSPRQGPNTEAFF

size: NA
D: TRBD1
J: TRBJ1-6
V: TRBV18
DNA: TGTGCCAGCTCACACCGGACAGGGCGAGATTCACCCCTCCACTTT
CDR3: CASSHRTGRDSPLHF

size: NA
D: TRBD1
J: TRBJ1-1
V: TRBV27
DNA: TGTGCCAGCAGAAAGACAGGGACGGGCAGTGAAGCTTTCTTT
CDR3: CASRKTGTGSEAFF

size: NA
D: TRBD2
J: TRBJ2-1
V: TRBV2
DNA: TGTGCCAGCAGTGAAGCGCTGGCTAGCGGGAGTTTCGGTGAGCAGTTCTTC
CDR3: CASSEALASGSFGEQFF

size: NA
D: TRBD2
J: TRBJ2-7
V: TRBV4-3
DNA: TGCGCCAGCAGCCACGAAATTAGCGGGGTAGACGAGCAGTACTTC
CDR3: CASSHEISGVDEQYF

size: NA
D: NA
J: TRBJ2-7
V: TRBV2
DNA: TGTGCCAGCAGGGGGACTTGGGGGATCCGTGAGCAGTACTTC
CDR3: CASRGTWGIREQYF

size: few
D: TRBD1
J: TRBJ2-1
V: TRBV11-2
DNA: TGTGCCAGCAGCTTAGGGACAGGGGGTGCCTACAATGAGCAGTTCTTC
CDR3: CASSLGTGGAYNEQFF

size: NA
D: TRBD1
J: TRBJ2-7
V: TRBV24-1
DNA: TGTGCCACCGCTAAATCGGGACAGGGGGCTTACGAGCAGTACTTC
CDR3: CATAKSGQGAYEQYF

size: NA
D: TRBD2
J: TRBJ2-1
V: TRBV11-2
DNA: TGTGCCAGCAGCTTAGCGTCGACTAGCGGCTGGGAGCAGTTCTTC
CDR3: CASSLASTSGWEQFF

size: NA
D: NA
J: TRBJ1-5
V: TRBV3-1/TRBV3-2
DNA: TGTGCCAGCAGCCAAGGCACGCAGGGTAATCAGCCCCAGCATTTT
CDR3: CASSQGTQGNQPQHF

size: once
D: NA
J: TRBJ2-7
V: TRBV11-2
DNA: TGTGCCAGCAGCTTAGGGGGGCGGGTAAGGGAGCAGTACTTC
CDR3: CASSLGGRVREQYF

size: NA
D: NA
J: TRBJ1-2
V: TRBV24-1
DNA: TGTGCCACCAGTGACAACGACAAGAACTATGGCTACACCTTC
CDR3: CATSDNDKNYGYTF

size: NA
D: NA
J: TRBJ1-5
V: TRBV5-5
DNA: TGTGCCAGCAGCTTGGTGGCAGGGGACCAGCCCCAGCATTTT
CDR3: CASSLVAGDQPQHF

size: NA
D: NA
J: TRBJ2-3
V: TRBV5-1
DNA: TGCGCCAGCAGGGAGATCCTAGCATCAGATACGCAGTATTTT
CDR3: CASREILASDTQYF

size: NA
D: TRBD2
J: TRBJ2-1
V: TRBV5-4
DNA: TGTGCCAGCAACTATTTAGCGGGAAATTCCTACAATGAGCAGTTCTTC
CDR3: CASNYLAGNSYNEQFF

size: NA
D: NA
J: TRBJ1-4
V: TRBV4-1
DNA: TGCGCCAGCAGCCGCTCCGGGACTCCTGGAAGAAAACTGTTTTTT
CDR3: CASSRSGTPGRKLFF

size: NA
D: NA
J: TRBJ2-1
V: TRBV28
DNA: TGTGCCAGCAGACCAGCAGGGGCCCCCTACAATGAGCAGTTCTTC
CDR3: CASRPAGAPYNEQFF

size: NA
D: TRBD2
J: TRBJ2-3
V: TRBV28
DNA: TGTGCCAGCAGTCCCGGGACTAGCGGGACAGATACGCAGTATTTT
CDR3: CASSPGTSGTDTQYF

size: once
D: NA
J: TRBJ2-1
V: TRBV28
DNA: TGTGCCAGCAGCTCCGGACACAGGCCCTACAATGAGCAGTTCTTC
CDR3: CASSSGHRPYNEQFF